This passage covers 29 T cell receptor beta chains from one sample sequenced in a study of Ad26.COV2.S vaccination and SARS-CoV-2 variants. Treatment: 15 to 20 received Ad26.COV2.S at low or high dose, single or two shots; roughly five received placebo; per-sample allocation not given. Samples were taken on day 63 after the first vaccine or placebo injection. Sequencing was performed with immunoSEQ multiplex PCR; in TCRdb, only in-frame clones are kept and a portion is missing. Among under 600,000 clones listed, roughly 87% were seen once. The specimen comprised peripheral blood, sampled in a trial of Ad26.COV2.S vaccine versus placebo. Receptors were obtained from a person aged 18-65 years who received the Ad26.COV2.S COVID-19 vaccine or a placebo.

Concerning this clone: This sample also contains other DNA sequences that code for the same CDR3. V usage is TRBV6-5 and J usage is TRBJ1-2, with D perhaps matching TRBD1 (6 bases). The CDR3 loop spans 15 amino acids. V was trimmed by 6 bases and J by 5 bases, leaving 19 bases between them. Germline V gene sequence: CDR1 MNHEY, CDR2 SVGAGI. CDR3 in DNA: TGTGCCAGCAGCCACCCCGAGGGGGGGAATTATGGCTACACCTTC. Translation gives CASSHPEGGNYGYTF.

The chain carries TRBV9 and TRBJ2-5; D gene unclear. CDR3 size: 13 residues. Looked up from germline, CDR1 is SGDLS and CDR2 is YYNGEE. Trimming shortened V by 2 bases and J by 4 bases, and 9 bases separated the two germline ends. CDR3 loop: CASSVFTGETQYF. CDR3 coding DNA: TGTGCCAGCAGCGTTTTTACTGGAGAGACCCAGTACTTC. Supplemented by reference TRBV9 and TRBJ2-5, the full variable domain reads DSGVTQTPKHLITATGQRVTLRCSPRSGDLSVYWYQQSLDQGLQFLIQYYNGEERAKGNILERFSAQQFPDLHSELNLSSLELGDSALYFCASSVFTGETQYFGPGTRLLVL.

The chain combines TRBV13 with TRBJ2-5; 7 nucleotides match TRBD2. The length of the CDR3 is 18 residues. Germline CDR1 reads PRHDT; CDR2 reads FYEKMQ (reference sequence). V gave up 0 bases and J gave up 4 bases; unmatched junction bases: 14. CDR3 residues: CASSLGPLSSGKGETQYF. In DNA form, the CDR3 reads TGTGCCAGCAGCTTAGGCCCGTTGTCTAGCGGAAAGGGAGAGACCCAGTACTTC. The whole variable domain, filled in from reference TRBV13 and TRBJ2-5, reads AAGVIQSPRHLIKEKRETATLKCYPIPRHDTVYWYQQGPGQDPQFLISFYEKMQSDKGSIPDRFSAQQFSDYHSELNMSSLELGDSALYFCASSLGPLSSGKGETQYFGPGTRLLVL.

The V call is TRBV5-1, the J call TRBJ2-7, with D perhaps being TRBD1 or TRBD2 (5 bases each). The CDR3 length is 14 residues. Germline V CDR1 and CDR2: SGHRS, YFSETQ. V was cut by 0 bases and J by 3 bases, with 10 bases left in between. The CDR3 DNA is TGCGCCAGCAGCTTGGGCCGGGACGACTACGAGCAGTACTTC. Translating gives CASSLGRDDYEQYF. Together with reference TRBV5-1 and TRBJ2-7, the CDR3 gives the full variable domain: KAGVTQTPRYLIKTRGQQVTLSCSPISGHRSVSWYQQTPGQGLQFLFEYFSETQRNKGNFPGRFSGRQFSNSRSEMNVSTLELGDSALYLCASSLGRDDYEQYFGPGTRLTVT.

The V and J genes are TRBV6-5 and TRBJ1-1; D gene unclear. Germline loops: CDR1 MNHEY, CDR2 SVGAGI. Between the trimmed V and J ends, which lost 0 bases and 4 bases, there was a span of 9 bases. The CDR3 spans 14 residues. CDR3 in amino acids: CASSYSPGATEAFF. CDR3 sequence (DNA): TGTGCCAGCAGTTACTCTCCCGGCGCCACTGAAGCTTTCTTT.

The rearrangement joins TRBV27 to TRBJ2-6, with 7 bases aligning to TRBD2. CDR3 length equals 18 residues. The junction had 11 bases not matched to a gene; V was cut back by 6 bases and J by 0 bases. The germline V gene encodes CDR1 MNHEY and CDR2 SMNVEV (reference sequence). CDR3 nucleotides: TGTGCCAGCAGGGAAAGCGGGATAGGTCCCTCTGGGGCCAACGTCCTGACTTTC. It translates to CASRESGIGPSGANVLTF.

CDR3 amino acids: CASSDIYTEAFF. CDR3 sequence (DNA): TGTGCCAGCAGTGACATCTACACTGAAGCTTTCTTT. The chain recombines TRBV6-1 with TRBJ1-1; D remains ambiguous. V lost 3 bases to trimming and J lost 3 bases, with 5 bases between them. The CDR3 has 12 residues. Germline V gene sequence: CDR1 MNHNS, CDR2 SASEGT.

This clone is a singleton in its sample. The same CDR3 can be traced to other DNA sequences in this sample. The chain employs TRBV7-9 and TRBJ2-1; D is uncertain. Germline V gives CDR1 SEHNR, CDR2 FQNEAQ (reference sequence). V was pared by 1 base and J by 7 bases, with 5 bases between. The CDR3 is made up of 12 amino acids. The CDR3 nucleotides are TGTGCCAGCAGCTTAGGGGTTAATGAGCAGTTCTTC. This encodes CASSLGVNEQFF.

The CDR3 spells CASTGTRVKTEAFF. CDR3 DNA: TGTGCCAGCACGGGGACGCGAGTAAAGACTGAAGCTTTCTTT. J is TRBJ1-1 and V is TRBV2, with D tentatively TRBD1 (5 bases). CDR1 and CDR2 from the germline V gene are SNHLY and FYNNEI. CDR3 length equals 14 residues. Between the trimmed V and J ends, which lost 7 bases and 5 bases, there was a span of 17 bases. Variable domain in full (rest from reference TRBV2 and TRBJ1-1): EPEVTQTPSHQVTQMGQEVILRCVPISNHLYFYWYRQILGQKVEFLVSFYNNEISEKSEIFDDQFSVERPDGSNFTLKIRSTKLEDSAMYFCASTGTRVKTEAFFGQGTRLTVV.

The J gene is TRBJ1-1, the V gene TRBV4-1, with a weak D call TRBD1 (6 bases). Trimming stripped 0 bases from V and 0 bases from J, with 20 bases between. The CDR3 length is 19 residues. Germline V gene lookup returns CDR1 MGHRA and CDR2 YSYEKL. The CDR3 is CASSQDPLGHSPVNTEAFF. The DNA of the CDR3 is TGCGCCAGCAGCCAAGATCCCTTGGGACACTCACCTGTGAACACTGAAGCTTTCTTT.

The genes are TRBV7-9 and TRBJ2-5; D tentatively fits TRBD1 or TRBD2 (5 bases each). The CDR3 totals 14 residues. Germline lookup yields CDR1 SEHNR and CDR2 FQNEAQ (reference sequence). Trimming left V 5 bases short and J 2 bases short, with 12 bases between. CDR3 DNA sequence: TGTGCCAGCAGCCCCGACAGACTACAAGAGACCCAGTACTTC. Translated: CASSPDRLQETQYF. Using reference TRBV7-9 and TRBJ2-5 for the parts outside the CDR3, the full variable domain is DTGVSQNPRHKITKRGQNVTFRCDPISEHNRLYWYRQTLGQGPEFLTYFQNEAQLEKSRLLSDRFSAERPKGSFSTLEIQRTEQGDSAMYLCASSPDRLQETQYFGPGTRLLVL.

The chain couples TRBV28 to TRBJ1-5, with 11 nucleotides matching TRBD1. CDR1 and CDR2 from the germline V gene are MDHEN and SYDVKM. There are 16 residues in the CDR3. V trimming: 3 bases; J trimming: 7 bases; junction bases outside the gene matches: 8. The CDR3 spells CASSLWDRGFWQPQHF. For the CDR3, the DNA is TGTGCCAGCAGTTTGTGGGACAGGGGGTTTTGGCAGCCCCAGCATTTT.

J is TRBJ2-7 and V is TRBV7-8; 10 bases are a match to TRBD1. The CDR3 sequence is 17 residues long. The germline V gene has CDR1 SGHVS and CDR2 FQNEAQ. The V gene end was trimmed by 5 bases and the J gene end by 0 bases; junction bases not matched to a gene: 10. In DNA form, the CDR3 reads TGTGCCAGCAGCCCCCGGGTTCGGACAGGGGGCTCCTACGAGCAGTACTTC. Translated, it gives CASSPRVRTGGSYEQYF.

The chain joins TRBV29-1 to TRBJ1-1; possibly TRBD1 for D (6 bases). Between the trimmed V and J ends, which lost 3 bases and 0 bases, there was a span of 11 bases. From germline, CDR1 is SQVTM and CDR2 ANQGSEA. CDR3 length: 14 residues. The CDR3 bases are TGCAGCGTTGACGCGGGACAACTGAACACTGAAGCTTTCTTT. This translates into CSVDAGQLNTEAFF.

The DNA of the CDR3 is TGTGCCAGTGCGGGACAGGGGTTCTACGAGCAGTACTTC. It translates to CASAGQGFYEQYF. The V and J genes are TRBV28 and TRBJ2-7; 10 positions agree with TRBD1. V lost 9 bases to trimming and J lost 3 bases; unmatched junction nucleotides: 5. This CDR3 has 13 residues. From germline, CDR1 is MDHEN and CDR2 SYDVKM.

The gene calls are TRBV19 and TRBJ2-7; 8 positions match TRBD2. There are 16 residues in the CDR3. Trimming removed 4 bases from V and 3 bases from J; junction bases left unmatched: 11. Germline CDR1 LNHDA, CDR2 SQIVND (reference sequence). In nucleotides, the CDR3 is TGTGCCAGTAGTACATCTACTGTGACTAGCGACTACGAGCAGTACTTC. Amino acid sequence: CASSTSTVTSDYEQYF.

As DNA, the CDR3 is TGTGCCAGCAGTTATTACCAGCCCGCGGGGGAAGAGACCCAGTACTTC. It translates to CASSYYQPAGEETQYF. The chain employs TRBV6-5 and TRBJ2-5, with 7 bases that match TRBD2. CDR1 is MNHEY and CDR2 is SVGAGI in the germline V gene. CDR3 size: 16 residues. J lost 3 bases, V lost 3 bases, and 10 bases had no gene match.

This chain uses TRBV28 with TRBJ1-2; TRBD1 matches 11 bases. The CDR3 totals 15 residues. With 2 bases clipped from V and 8 bases from J, the junction kept 7 bases outside the gene matches. Germline assignment: CDR1 MDHEN and CDR2 SYDVKM. The CDR3, as DNA: TGTGCCAGCAGTTTACCCGGACAGGGGGCAAGGGGCTACACCTTC. Encoded protein: CASSLPGQGARGYTF.

The V gene is TRBV7-2, the J gene TRBJ1-2, with D tentatively TRBD1 (6 bases). CDR3 length: 13 amino acids. The V gene's germline CDR1 is SGHTA and CDR2 FQGNSA. V was pared by 1 base and J by 4 bases, with 7 bases between. CDR3 DNA: TGTGCCAGCAGCTTAGGGGGGCTCTATGGCTACACCTTC. Amino acid sequence: CASSLGGLYGYTF. The full variable domain, rest sourced from reference TRBV7-2 and TRBJ1-2, is GAGVSQSPSNKVTEKGKDVELRCDPISGHTALYWYRQSLGQGLEFLIYFQGNSAPDKSGLPSDRFSAERTGGSVSTLTIQRTQQEDSAVYLCASSLGGLYGYTFGSGTRLTVV.

V is TRBV7-2 and J is TRBJ2-1; 11 nucleotides match TRBD2. The CDR3 covers 18 residues. V trimming: 1 base; J trimming: 6 bases; junction bases outside the gene matches: 11. Germline CDR1 SGHTA, CDR2 FQGNSA. CDR3: CASSLGNLAGGLLNEQFF. In nucleotides, the CDR3 is TGTGCCAGCAGCTTAGGAAATCTAGCGGGGGGCCTCCTCAATGAGCAGTTCTTC.

The genes are TRBV4-1 and TRBJ1-1; tentatively, D is TRBD1 (6 bases). CDR1 is MGHRA and CDR2 is YSYEKL in the germline V gene. V lost 1 base and J 2 bases, leaving 11 bases between the germline ends. The CDR3 consists of 15 residues. CDR3 residues: CASSQVRGANTEAFF. CDR3 DNA: TGCGCCAGCAGCCAAGTTCGGGGGGCAAACACTGAAGCTTTCTTT.

This chain joins TRBV7-2 and TRBJ2-3, with TRBD1 identical over 7 bases. V trimming: 3 bases; J trimming: 5 bases; junction bases outside the gene matches: 2. This CDR3 has 13 amino acids. Per germline, CDR1 SGHTA and CDR2 FQGNSA. CDR3 protein: CASSFRDRDTQYF. CDR3 bases: TGTGCCAGCAGCTTTCGGGACAGAGATACGCAGTATTTT.

This chain links TRBV9 with TRBJ1-5; D remains ambiguous. V lost 0 bases to trimming and J lost 4 bases, with 11 bases between them. The CDR3 sequence is 15 residues long. The germline gives CDR1 SGDLS, CDR2 YYNGEE. The CDR3 coding sequence is TGTGCCAGCAGCGTAGATGTAGGCGCAAATCAGCCCCAGCATTTT. Translated, it gives CASSVDVGANQPQHF. The variable domain in full, completed from reference TRBV9 and TRBJ1-5, reads DSGVTQTPKHLITATGQRVTLRCSPRSGDLSVYWYQQSLDQGLQFLIQYYNGEERAKGNILERFSAQQFPDLHSELNLSSLELGDSALYFCASSVDVGANQPQHFGDGTRLSIL.

The chain joins TRBV5-5 to TRBJ2-7; 12 bases align to TRBD2. The CDR3 has 14 amino acids. J was trimmed by 2 bases and V by 4 bases; bases with no gene match: 1. Per germline, CDR1 SGHKS and CDR2 YYEKEE (reference sequence). CDR3 region: CASSLAGGAYEQYF. The CDR3 nucleotides read TGTGCCAGCAGCCTAGCGGGAGGGGCCTACGAGCAGTACTTC.

This chain joins TRBV12-5 and TRBJ2-1, with 9 positions matching TRBD2. The CDR3 runs to 20 residues. The germline V gene has CDR1 LGHNT and CDR2 FRNRAP. Trimming removed 2 bases from V and 0 bases from J; junction bases left unmatched: 14. As DNA, the CDR3 is TGTGCTAGTGGTTTGATGATAGCGGGAGCTAACCAAATCTCCTACAATGAGCAGTTCTTC. The encoded protein is CASGLMIAGANQISYNEQFF.

The chain is built from TRBV3-1 (or the pseudogene TRBV3-2) and TRBJ2-1, with D uncertain. The CDR3 covers 15 residues. Between the trimmed V and J ends, which lost 0 bases and 0 bases, there was a span of 6 bases. The V gene's germline CDR1 is LGHDT and CDR2 YNNKEL (reference sequence). The CDR3 DNA reads as TGTGCCAGCAGCCAAGACAGAAGCTCCTACAATGAGCAGTTCTTC. It is translated as CASSQDRSSYNEQFF.

The rearrangement joins TRBV7-2 to TRBJ1-1; possibly TRBD1 for D (5 bases). The CDR3 spans 14 residues. Per germline, CDR1 SGHTA and CDR2 FQGNSA. Trimming left V 5 bases short and J 1 base short, with 11 bases between. The CDR3 here is CASSLTGRNTEAFF. As DNA, the CDR3 is TGTGCCAGCAGCCTAACAGGAAGGAACACTGAAGCTTTCTTT. Using reference TRBV7-2 and TRBJ1-1 for the parts outside the CDR3, the full variable domain is GAGVSQSPSNKVTEKGKDVELRCDPISGHTALYWYRQSLGQGLEFLIYFQGNSAPDKSGLPSDRFSAERTGGSVSTLTIQRTQQEDSAVYLCASSLTGRNTEAFFGQGTRLTVV.

CDR3 amino acids: CASSPVQGGSSYTF. The CDR3 DNA follows: TGTGCCAGCAGCCCCGTTCAAGGGGGCAGTAGCTACACCTTC. V is TRBV7-2 and J is TRBJ1-2; 7 positions agree with TRBD1. The junction had 12 bases not matched to a gene; V was cut back by 5 bases and J by 9 bases. The CDR3 is 14 residues long. Per the germline V gene, CDR1 is SGHTA and CDR2 is FQGNSA.

The rearrangement joins TRBV29-1 to TRBJ1-5, with 7 positions matching TRBD1. The CDR3 covers 14 residues. Germline loops: CDR1 SQVTM, CDR2 ANQGSEA. With V trimmed by 5 bases and J by 6 bases, 10 bases remained unmatched. The CDR3 DNA reads TGCAGCGTTTCCCCTACAGGGGTAGGTCAGCCCCAGCATTTT. Its translation is CSVSPTGVGQPQHF.